One sample yielded the 22 T cell receptor beta chains listed below, sequenced in a study of T cells after yellow fever vaccination. TCRdb reprocessed the 5' RACE reads with MiXCR, giving one entry per CDR3 protein. Altogether 150,000 to 200,000 distinct CDR3 sequences are present, roughly a tenth being singletons, with the ten largest covering 35% to 40%. This specimen consisted of CD8+ T cells sorted from PBMCs, obtained 45 days after the yellow fever booster vaccination. The receptors originated from a man aged 18 to 29 who received the YFV17D yellow fever vaccine.

This clonotype was detected ten times or more. The genes are TRBV4-1 and TRBJ1-6; D not certain. Germline lookup yields CDR1 MGHRA and CDR2 YSYEKL. Trimming stripped 3 bases from V and 5 bases from J, with 11 bases between. The CDR3 totals 15 residues. CDR3 in amino acids: CASSHADWNNSPLHF. The CDR3 nucleotides read TGCGCCAGCAGCCATGCCGACTGGAATAATTCACCCCTCCACTTT.

DNA for the CDR3: TGCAGCGTTGTAAAGCAGGGGGAGCCCCAGCATTTT. It yields the protein CSVVKQGEPQHF. The chain links TRBV29-1 to TRBJ1-5; 7 positions agree with TRBD1. The CDR3 covers 12 residues. Per germline, CDR1 SQVTM and CDR2 ANQGSEA. V lost 4 bases and J lost 8; bases outside the gene matches: 5.

V gene TRBV29-1 combines with J gene TRBJ1-2; TRBD1 is a possible D gene (6 bases). This CDR3 comprises 12 residues. Germline V gives CDR1 SQVTM, CDR2 ANQGSEA. The V end was cut by 0 bases, the J end by 8 bases, with 10 bases between. This chain's CDR3 is CSVEEDSGGYTF. The CDR3 DNA is TGCAGCGTTGAAGAGGACAGCGGGGGCTACACCTTC.

This clonotype was seen a handful of times. The J gene is TRBJ2-1, the V gene TRBV10-3; tentative D call: TRBD1 (6 bases). Trimming removed 2 bases from V and 15 bases from J, with 11 bases in between. Germline V gene sequence: CDR1 ENHRY, CDR2 SYGVKD. There are 11 residues in the CDR3. The CDR3 DNA follows: TGTGCCATCAGTGAGGTACGGGACATGTTCTTC. Translation: CAISEVRDMFF.

The table lists this clonotype with many counts. The chain links TRBV9 to TRBJ2-5; possibly TRBD2 for D (6 bases). Germline V gene data show CDR1 as SGDLS and CDR2 as YYNGEE. The CDR3 consists of 15 residues. The V gene lost 0 bases and the J gene lost 3 bases, with 12 bases spanning the gap. CDR3: CASSVGVGGEETQYF. The DNA for the CDR3 is TGTGCCAGCAGCGTAGGCGTTGGCGGGGAAGAGACCCAGTACTTC.

The rearrangement joins TRBV6-6 to TRBJ2-7; maybe TRBD2 (7 bases). V lost 4 bases to trimming and J lost 6 bases, with 13 bases between them. Germline V gene lookup returns CDR1 MNHNY and CDR2 SVGAGI (reference sequence). The length of the CDR3 is 13 residues. The CDR3 reads CASSFRGAGEQYV. In nucleotides, the CDR3 is TGTGCCAGCAGTTTCCGGGGGGCCGGCGAGCAGTACGTC.

There are a few counts of this clonotype. V and J are TRBV6-2 or TRBV6-3 and TRBJ2-7; no clear D. Trimming left V 6 bases short and J 0 bases short, with 18 bases between. This CDR3 has 16 residues. Per germline, CDR1 MNHEY and CDR2 SVGEGT. CDR3 sequence (DNA): TGTGCCAGCAGCCAACCGTTTCACGGAATCTCCTACGAGCAGTACGTC. Its translation is CASSQPFHGISYEQYV.

J is TRBJ1-6 and V is TRBV25-1; the D gene is possibly TRBD1 (6 bases). Trimming removed 4 bases from V and 9 bases from J, with 19 bases in between. CDR1 is MGHDK and CDR2 is SYGVNS in the germline V gene. The CDR3 contains 16 residues. The DNA of the CDR3 is TGTGCCAGCAGTGGAGCGGGGGGGCTATTCGCTTCACCCCTCCACTTT. Residues: CASSGAGGLFASPLHF. Supplemented by reference TRBV25-1 and TRBJ1-6, the full variable domain reads EADIYQTPRYLVIGTGKKITLECSQTMGHDKMYWYQQDPGMELHLIHYSYGVNSTEKGDLSSESTVSRIRTEHFPLTLESARPSHTSQYLCASSGAGGLFASPLHFGNGTRLTVT.

This clonotype showed up many times. The chain couples TRBV6-2 or TRBV6-3 to TRBJ2-2; no definite D call. The CDR3 is 12 residues long. The V end lost 2 bases, the J end lost 7 bases, and 5 bases lay between the germline ends. Germline V gene data show CDR1 as MNHEY and CDR2 as SVGEGT. CDR3 region: CASSYASGELFF. The DNA for the CDR3 is TGTGCCAGCAGTTACGCTAGCGGGGAGCTGTTTTTT.

The V and J genes are TRBV7-8 and TRBJ1-5; D might be TRBD1 (6 bases). The CDR3 consists of 14 residues. V lost 1 base and J 8 bases, leaving 12 bases between the germline ends. Per germline, CDR1 SGHVS and CDR2 FQNEAQ. The CDR3 protein is CASSLGTGNKPQHF. The CDR3, as DNA: TGTGCCAGCAGCTTAGGAACAGGGAACAAGCCCCAGCATTTT. Full variable domain (missing parts from reference TRBV7-8 and TRBJ1-5): GAGVSQSPRYKVAKRGQDVALRCDPISGHVSLFWYQQALGQGPEFLTYFQNEAQLDKSGLPSDRFFAERPEGSVSTLKIQRTQQEDSAVYLCASSLGTGNKPQHFGDGTRLSIL.

This clonotype was observed a few times. The genes are TRBV27 and TRBJ2-3, with 8 nucleotides matching TRBD2. CDR1 and CDR2 (germline): MNHEY, SMNVEV (reference sequence). The CDR3 runs to 18 residues. Losses at the gene ends were 5 bases for V and 0 bases for J; bases not matched to a gene: 13. Here the CDR3 DNA reads TGTGCCAGCAGTCATCTTCTCCCAGCGGGGGCTAGCACAGATACGCAGTATTTT. Protein product: CASSHLLPAGASTDTQYF.

This clonotype appeared many times. This chain connects TRBV9 to TRBJ1-5; D is unclear. CDR1 SGDLS and CDR2 YYNGEE come from the germline V gene. CDR3 length: 14 amino acids. The V and J ends lost 2 bases and 2 bases respectively, with 8 bases between them. In DNA, the CDR3 is TGTGCCAGCAGCGTCGGCATGGGCAATCAGCCCCAGCATTTT. Protein sequence: CASSVGMGNQPQHF.

This clonotype was observed a few times. V gene TRBV29-1 combines with J gene TRBJ2-7; 12 bases are a match to TRBD1. The germline CDR1 and CDR2 sequences are SQVTM and ANQGSEA. There are 15 residues in the CDR3. J lost 0 bases, V lost 7 bases, and 7 bases had no gene match. CDR3 amino acids: CSGLGTGGSSYEQYF. CDR3 nucleotides: TGCAGCGGGTTAGGGACAGGGGGCAGCTCCTACGAGCAGTACTTC.

The chain has TRBV7-9 and TRBJ2-1; possible D gene TRBD2, 5 bases. Germline assignment: CDR1 SEHNR and CDR2 FQNEAQ (reference sequence). Trimming cost V 5 bases and J 5 bases, with 10 bases left between them. The CDR3 covers 13 residues. The CDR3 coding sequence is TGTGCCAGCAGCACGAGGGATAACAATGAGCAGTTCTTC. This encodes CASSTRDNNEQFF. Using reference TRBV7-9 and TRBJ2-1 for the parts outside the CDR3, the full variable domain is DTGVSQNPRHKITKRGQNVTFRCDPISEHNRLYWYRQTLGQGPEFLTYFQNEAQLEKSRLLSDRFSAERPKGSFSTLEIQRTEQGDSAMYLCASSTRDNNEQFFGPGTRLTVL.

V and J are TRBV5-1 and TRBJ1-1; D remains unclear. Trimming removed 1 base at V and 0 bases at J, with 7 bases between. Germline-derived CDR1 and CDR2 are SGHRS and YFSETQ. The CDR3 runs 14 residues. CDR3 sequence (DNA): TGCGCCAGCAGCTTGAGACGGATGAACACTGAAGCTTTCTTT. It is translated as CASSLRRMNTEAFF.

In its sample, this clonotype was seen many times. This chain connects TRBV6-5 to TRBJ1-1, with TRBD1 as a possible D gene (5 bases). CDR3 length: 15 residues. Trimming removed 6 bases from V and 2 bases from J, with 16 bases in between. Germline lookup yields CDR1 MNHEY and CDR2 SVGAGI. The CDR3 DNA is TGTGCCAGCAGCCGCGGGGCAGGGCCTAACACTGAAGCTTTCTTT. Protein product: CASSRGAGPNTEAFF.

This clonotype was counted only a few times. V is TRBV28 and J is TRBJ2-5; TRBD1 or TRBD2 may be the D gene (6 bases each). The CDR3 runs 15 residues. Germline CDR1 reads MDHEN; CDR2 reads SYDVKM. V lost 3 bases to trimming and J lost 2 bases, with 13 bases between them. The CDR3 DNA reads as TGTGCCAGCAGTTTGAGGGGGGCGCGGCAAGAGACCCAGTACTTC. Protein sequence: CASSLRGARQETQYF.

The V and J genes are TRBV6-1 and TRBJ2-1; 7 bases are a match to TRBD2. The junction had 10 bases not matched to a gene; V was cut back by 1 base and J by 4 bases. CDR3 size: 17 residues. Per the germline V gene, CDR1 is MNHNS and CDR2 is SASEGT. For the CDR3, the DNA is TGTGCCAGCAGTGAAGGATACGGGGGGTTGATTTACAATGAGCAGTTCTTC. This encodes CASSEGYGGLIYNEQFF.

This clonotype turned up a few times. This chain uses TRBV30 with TRBJ1-1; D not resolved. CDR1 and CDR2 (germline): GTSNPN, SVGIG (reference sequence). The V end was cut by 0 bases, the J end by 0 bases, with 8 bases between. The CDR3 has 14 residues. CDR3 residues: CAWSVWDLNTEAFF. CDR3 nucleotide sequence: TGTGCCTGGAGTGTATGGGATTTGAACACTGAAGCTTTCTTT. The entire variable domain, with the rest obtained from reference TRBV30 and TRBJ1-1, is as follows: SQTIHQWPATLVQPVGSPLSLECTVEGTSNPNLYWYRQAAGRGLQLLFYSVGIGQISSEVPQNLSASRPQDRQFILSSKKLLLSDSGFYLCAWSVWDLNTEAFFGQGTRLTVV.

This clonotype was recorded a few times. V is TRBV29-1 and J is TRBJ2-7; tentatively, D is TRBD1 (5 bases). The V end was cut by 5 bases, the J end by 3 bases, with 14 bases between. This CDR3 region has 13 residues. CDR1 and CDR2 (germline): SQVTM, ANQGSEA. CDR3 in amino acids: CSVFLPDSYEQYF. The CDR3 nucleotides read TGCAGCGTTTTCCTACCCGACAGCTACGAGCAGTACTTC.

The chain recombines TRBV7-9 with TRBJ1-1; tentative D call: TRBD1 (5 bases). Per the germline V gene, CDR1 is SEHNR and CDR2 is FQNEAQ (reference sequence). CDR3 length: 16 residues. Trimming shortened V by 1 base and J by 0 bases, and 12 bases separated the two germline ends. The CDR3 spells CASSLGGRGMNTEAFF. DNA for the CDR3: TGTGCCAGCAGCTTAGGGGGAAGGGGCATGAACACTGAAGCTTTCTTT.

V gene TRBV15 combines with J gene TRBJ2-1; 9 nucleotides match TRBD2. CDR1 is LNHNV and CDR2 is YYDKDF in the germline V gene (reference sequence). The CDR3 is made up of 14 amino acids. The J segment lost 4 bases and the V segment lost 8 bases, leaving 6 bases of the junction unmatched. The CDR3 DNA reads TGTGCCACCGTCCCCAGCGGGGGGTACAATGAGCAGTTCTTC. This gives the protein CATVPSGGYNEQFF.